Listed here are 18 T cell receptor beta chains from one sample, sequenced in a study of shared clonotypes between healthy human individuals (dated by TCRdb to about 2020). The library was prepared using the immunoSEQ multiplex PCR assay. This immuneACCESS table, as held by TCRdb, lists in-frame sequences with V and J called but not all clones. Of the missing ones, under half trace to an unresolved V gene in checked studies; the others have no known cause. This sample gives fewer than 850,000 clones in total; roughly 91% of them show up just once. The ten largest clonotypes hold less than 40% of the sample. Material for sequencing was memory CD8+ T cells from PBMCs. Explained via the paper, the cell subset or site label denotes: CD45RO+ cells pooled with CCR7-negative TemRA cells. The receptors here all came from a young man in good health. Some clones in this sample may be carry-over from other donors' samples.

With respect to this clone: In the same sample, other DNA sequences code for this CDR3. The CDR3 nucleotides are TGCGCCAGCAGCTTGGGGGGGAATGAGCAGTTCTTC. Protein: CASSLGGNEQFF. This rearrangement joins TRBV5-1 to TRBJ2-1; D is possibly TRBD1 or TRBD2 (5 bases each). The CDR3 has 12 residues. V shed 0 bases and J shed 7 bases, with 5 bases lying between them. Germline V CDR1 and CDR2: SGHRS, YFSETQ.

V gene TRBV7-9 combines with J gene TRBJ2-7; the D is unclear. V was shortened by 2 bases and J by 6 bases, with 8 bases between the two germline ends. Germline CDR1 is SEHNR and CDR2 is FQNEAQ (reference sequence). The CDR3 has 12 residues. The chain's CDR3 is CASSLLSPEQYF. As DNA, the CDR3 is TGTGCCAGCAGCTTATTATCCCCCGAGCAGTACTTC.

The rearrangement joins TRBV27 to TRBJ1-2; D unresolved. Trimming pared 0 bases from V and 3 bases from J, leaving 11 bases between. This CDR3 has 15 amino acids. Germline V CDR1 and CDR2: MNHEY, SMNVEV (reference sequence). CDR3: CASSLSPGSHYGYTF. CDR3 nucleotides: TGTGCCAGCAGTTTATCGCCGGGGAGTCACTATGGCTACACCTTC.

The chain couples TRBV27 to TRBJ1-5, with TRBD1 matching over 7 bases. The V segment lost 10 bases and the J segment 2 bases; nucleotides outside the gene matches: 5. Germline assignment: CDR1 MNHEY and CDR2 SMNVEV (reference sequence). This CDR3 spans 13 amino acids. The CDR3 nucleotides read TGTGCCACCGCAGACAGGGGCAATCAGCCCCAGCATTTT. Translating gives CATADRGNQPQHF.

The rearrangement uses TRBV28 and TRBJ1-1; 8 positions agree with TRBD1. CDR3 length: 13 residues. V was pared by 5 bases and J by 6 bases, with 5 bases of the junction left unmatched. Germline values: CDR1 MDHEN, CDR2 SYDVKM. CDR3 protein: CASSPDRDPEAFF. CDR3 bases: TGTGCCAGCAGTCCGGACAGGGACCCTGAAGCTTTCTTT.

The genes are TRBV27 and TRBJ2-1, with D possibly TRBD2 on 6 matching bases. This CDR3 spans 13 amino acids. Germline loops: CDR1 MNHEY, CDR2 SMNVEV (reference sequence). Trimming removed 11 bases from V and 2 bases from J, with 13 bases in between. The CDR3 bases are TGTGCCTCGTGGGACTTCGCCTACAATGAGCAGTTCTTC. The encoded protein is CASWDFAYNEQFF.

V gene TRBV11-1 combines with J gene TRBJ2-4; tentatively, D is TRBD1 or TRBD2 (5 bases each). Trimming removed 4 bases from V and 6 bases from J, with 13 bases in between. The length of the CDR3 is 14 residues. Germline lookup yields CDR1 SGHAT and CDR2 FQDESV (reference sequence). The chain's CDR3 is CASSSQRGGNIQYF. The CDR3 DNA follows: TGTGCCAGCAGCTCCCAGAGGGGTGGAAACATTCAGTACTTC.

The chain recombines TRBV19 with TRBJ2-6; D uncertain. Trimming shortened V by 7 bases and J by 0 bases, and 10 bases separated the two germline ends. The germline V gene has CDR1 LNHDA and CDR2 SQIVND (reference sequence). The length of the CDR3 is 15 residues. The CDR3 DNA sequence: TGTGCCAGTAAAGAAATGGCCTCTGGGGCCAACGTCCTGACTTTC. It is translated as CASKEMASGANVLTF.

The chain has TRBV12-5 and TRBJ1-2; possible D gene TRBD1, 5 bases. The germline V and J ends were trimmed by 6 bases and 4 bases, with 15 bases remaining between them. CDR3 length equals 14 residues. Germline V gene sequence: CDR1 LGHNT, CDR2 FRNRAP. The CDR3 nucleotides read TGTGCTAGTGGCCCATTGGGGGTGGGCTATGGCTACACCTTC. This codes for CASGPLGVGYGYTF. Combining the CDR3 with reference TRBV12-5 and TRBJ1-2 gives the whole variable domain DARVTQTPRHKVTEMGQEVTMRCQPILGHNTVFWYRQTMMQGLELLAYFRNRAPLDDSGMPKDRFSAEMPDATLATLKIQPSEPRDSAVYFCASGPLGVGYGYTFGSGTRLTVV.

V gene TRBV7-8 combines with J gene TRBJ1-1; D perhaps matches TRBD1 (6 bases). Germline V gene sequence: CDR1 SGHVS, CDR2 FQNEAQ. With 5 bases removed from V and 7 bases from J, the gap between germline ends came to 17 bases. The CDR3 totals 14 residues. The DNA for the CDR3 is TGTGCCAGCAGCCCCCCTTTCCGACAGGATGAAGCTTTCTTT. Translation gives CASSPPFRQDEAFF.

The V gene is TRBV6-6, the J gene TRBJ1-1; 8 bases fit TRBD1. J gave up 6 bases and V 2 bases, and 2 bases lay outside the gene matches. This CDR3 is 13 amino acids long. CDR1 and CDR2 (germline): MNHNY, SVGAGI (reference sequence). CDR3 bases: TGTGCCAGCAGTTACCAGGGGGCTGCTGAAGCTTTCTTT. Protein sequence: CASSYQGAAEAFF.

The CDR3 sequence is CASSLRQGYIQYF. Written as DNA, the CDR3 is TGTGCCAGCAGCTTAAGACAGGGGTACATTCAGTACTTC. The chain combines TRBV7-9 with TRBJ2-4; 8 positions agree with TRBD1. This CDR3 region has 13 residues. J lost 8 bases, V lost 2 bases, and 2 bases had no gene match. Per germline, CDR1 SEHNR and CDR2 FQNEAQ (reference sequence). Full variable domain (outside the CDR3, taken from reference TRBV7-9 and TRBJ2-4): DTGVSQNPRHKITKRGQNVTFRCDPISEHNRLYWYRQTLGQGPEFLTYFQNEAQLEKSRLLSDRFSAERPKGSFSTLEIQRTEQGDSAMYLCASSLRQGYIQYFGAGTRLSVL.

This chain connects TRBV7-9 to TRBJ1-1; 9 nucleotides match TRBD1. V was pared by 5 bases and J by 7 bases, with 17 bases of the junction left unmatched. The CDR3 runs to 17 residues. Per germline, CDR1 SEHNR and CDR2 FQNEAQ (reference sequence). This CDR3 reads CASSQVRNRGHVSEAFF. For the CDR3, the DNA is TGTGCCAGCAGCCAAGTTAGGAACAGGGGGCACGTTAGTGAAGCTTTCTTT. Complete variable domain (other parts from reference TRBV7-9 and TRBJ1-1): DTGVSQNPRHKITKRGQNVTFRCDPISEHNRLYWYRQTLGQGPEFLTYFQNEAQLEKSRLLSDRFSAERPKGSFSTLEIQRTEQGDSAMYLCASSQVRNRGHVSEAFFGQGTRLTVV.

V usage is TRBV27 and J usage is TRBJ1-3, with unresolved D. Trimming took off 5 bases at V and 0 bases at J, with 11 bases between the two ends. Germline values: CDR1 MNHEY, CDR2 SMNVEV (reference sequence). The CDR3 is made up of 15 amino acids. The CDR3 DNA reads TGTGCCAGCAGTCCGCGAGGCAGCTCTGGAAACACCATATATTTT. Its protein is CASSPRGSSGNTIYF.

This chain joins TRBV19 and TRBJ1-3, with D perhaps matching TRBD1 (6 bases). The CDR3 contains 16 residues. With 5 bases removed from V and 2 bases from J, the gap between germline ends came to 16 bases. Germline CDR1 LNHDA, CDR2 SQIVND (reference sequence). This CDR3 reads CASSPRRGGAGNTIYF. CDR3 nucleotides: TGTGCCAGTAGTCCCAGAAGGGGGGGAGCTGGAAACACCATATATTTT.

The chain uses TRBV2 and TRBJ2-5; D might be TRBD1 or TRBD2, each matching 5 bases. This CDR3 has 16 residues. CDR1 SNHLY and CDR2 FYNNEI come from the germline V gene. Trimming pared 0 bases from V and 3 bases from J, leaving 14 bases between. The CDR3 coding sequence is TGTGCCAGCAGTGAAGCTGTTCAGGGAGTAAAAGAGACCCAGTACTTC. Its translation: CASSEAVQGVKETQYF.

This sequence joins TRBV4-1 and TRBJ1-1; TRBD1 is a possible D gene (5 bases). With 1 base removed from V and 4 bases from J, the gap between germline ends came to 13 bases. The CDR3 runs 15 residues. The V gene's germline CDR1 is MGHRA and CDR2 YSYEKL. This CDR3 is CASSQGGAPSTEAFF. The CDR3 nucleotides are TGCGCCAGCAGCCAAGGAGGGGCGCCGAGCACTGAAGCTTTCTTT.

CDR3 protein: CASSHLQNTEAFF. Here the CDR3 DNA reads TGCGCCAGCAGCCACCTTCAGAACACTGAAGCTTTCTTT. V is TRBV4-1 and J is TRBJ1-1; D gene unclear. The CDR3 is 13 residues long. The germline CDR1 and CDR2 sequences are MGHRA and YSYEKL. Trimming took off 3 bases at V and 1 base at J, with 6 bases between the two ends.